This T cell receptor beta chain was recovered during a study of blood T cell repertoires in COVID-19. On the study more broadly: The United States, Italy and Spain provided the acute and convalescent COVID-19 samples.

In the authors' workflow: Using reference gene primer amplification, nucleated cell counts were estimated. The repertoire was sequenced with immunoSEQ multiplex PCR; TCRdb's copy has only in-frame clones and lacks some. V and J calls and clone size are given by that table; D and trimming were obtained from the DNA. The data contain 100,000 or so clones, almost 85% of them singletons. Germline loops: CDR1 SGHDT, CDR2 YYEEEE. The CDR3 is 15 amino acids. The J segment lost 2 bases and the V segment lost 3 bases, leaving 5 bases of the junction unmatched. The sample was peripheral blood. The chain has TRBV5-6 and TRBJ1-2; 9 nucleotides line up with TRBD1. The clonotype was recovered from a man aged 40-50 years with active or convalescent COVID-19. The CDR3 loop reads CASSSGQGFNYGYTF. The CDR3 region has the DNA TGTGCCAGCAGCTCCGGACAGGGGTTCAACTATGGCTACACCTTC.